The source of this T cell receptor (beta chain) is a study of T-cell memory formation after mild COVID-19. About the research overall: Clustering of TCRs was largely donor specific.

This clonotype turned up a few times. Its target is unknown. Study conclusions and caveats: Pre-infection memory already had some responding clones, implying cross-reactive memory joined. Proof of SARS-CoV-2 specificity was absent for the second-wave clones that crested on day 37.

TCRdb reanalysed the 5' RACE reads using MiXCR and keeps one entry per CDR3 protein. The data contain fewer than 150,000 distinct CDR3 sequences, 22% of them seen just once; the ten biggest clones take up roughly two fifths. The CDR3 is made up of 14 amino acids. The V end lost 7 bases, the J end lost 6 bases, and 19 bases lay between the germline ends. The germline V gene encodes CDR1 MNHEY and CDR2 SVGAGI. The gene calls are TRBV6-5 and TRBJ2-7; TRBD2 might be the D (6 bases). Input material: PBMCs or a T cell subset sorted from them (not recorded which). This clonotype was sampled from a man younger than 35 who had mild COVID-19 (a few samples of this study predate the infection). Cell type and time point are not known. CDR3 nucleotides: TGTGCCAGCATATTACAGGAGGGGATGGGCGAGCAGTACTTC. Protein: CASILQEGMGEQYF.